This T cell receptor beta chain was sequenced in a study of blood T cell repertoires in COVID-19. Study details: Material from acute and convalescent COVID-19 was sourced from the United States, Italy and Spain. Nucleic acid was either cDNA or gDNA, and it came from T cells, B-cell-depleted T cells, or PBMCs.

There are 13 residues in the CDR3. V was shortened by 0 bases and J by 7 bases, with 5 bases between the two germline ends. The germline CDR1 and CDR2 sequences are SGDLS and YYNGEE. Original methodology: Researchers report that nucleated cell counts were estimated from reference gene primer amplification. Sequencing was performed with immunoSEQ multiplex PCR; in TCRdb, only in-frame clones are kept and a portion is missing. V and J calls and clone size come straight from that table; D and trimming were deduced from the DNA. The sample holds approximately 97,000 clones, about nine tenths seen once. The sample comprised peripheral blood. This receptor was taken from a man aged 18 to 29 with acute or convalescent COVID-19. The chain employs TRBV9 and TRBJ1-6; D is undetermined. As DNA, the CDR3 is TGTGCCAGCAGCGTAGAACTAAATTCACCCCTCCACTTT. Amino acid sequence: CASSVELNSPLHF.